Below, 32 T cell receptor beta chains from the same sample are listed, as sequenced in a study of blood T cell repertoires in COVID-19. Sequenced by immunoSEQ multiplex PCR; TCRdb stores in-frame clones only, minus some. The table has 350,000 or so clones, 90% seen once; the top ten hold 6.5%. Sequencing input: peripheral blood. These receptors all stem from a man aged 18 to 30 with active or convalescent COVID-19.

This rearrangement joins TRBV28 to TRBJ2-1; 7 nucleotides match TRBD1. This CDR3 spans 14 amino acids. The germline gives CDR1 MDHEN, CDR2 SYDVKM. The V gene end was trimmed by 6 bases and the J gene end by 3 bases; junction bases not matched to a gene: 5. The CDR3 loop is CASSRDRLYNEQFF. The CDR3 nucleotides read TGTGCCAGCAGCCGGGACAGACTCTACAATGAGCAGTTCTTC.

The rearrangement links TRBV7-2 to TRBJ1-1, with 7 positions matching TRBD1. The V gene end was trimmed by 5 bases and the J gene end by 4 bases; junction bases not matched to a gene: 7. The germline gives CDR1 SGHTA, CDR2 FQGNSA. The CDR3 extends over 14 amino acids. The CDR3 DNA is TGTGCCAGCAGCCCGACAGGGAGGACCACTGAAGCTTTCTTT. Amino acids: CASSPTGRTTEAFF.

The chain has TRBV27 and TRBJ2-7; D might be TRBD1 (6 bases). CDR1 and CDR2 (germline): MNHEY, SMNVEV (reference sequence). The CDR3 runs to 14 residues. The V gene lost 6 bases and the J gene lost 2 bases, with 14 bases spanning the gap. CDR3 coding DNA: TGTGCCAGCAGGAAGACGACAGGACCCTACGAGCAGTACTTC. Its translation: CASRKTTGPYEQYF.

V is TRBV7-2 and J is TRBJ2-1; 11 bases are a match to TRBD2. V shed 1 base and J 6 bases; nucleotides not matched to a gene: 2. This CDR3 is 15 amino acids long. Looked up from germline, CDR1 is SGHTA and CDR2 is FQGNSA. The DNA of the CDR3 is TGTGCCAGCAGCTTAGGAACTAGCGGGGGCAATGAGCAGTTCTTC. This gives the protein CASSLGTSGGNEQFF.

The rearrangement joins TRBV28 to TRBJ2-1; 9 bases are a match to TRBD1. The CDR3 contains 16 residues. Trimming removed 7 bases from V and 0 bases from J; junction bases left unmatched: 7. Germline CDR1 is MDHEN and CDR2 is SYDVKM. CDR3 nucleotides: TGTGCCAGCATGGGGACAGGGCCGAGCTCCTACAATGAGCAGTTCTTC. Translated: CASMGTGPSSYNEQFF.

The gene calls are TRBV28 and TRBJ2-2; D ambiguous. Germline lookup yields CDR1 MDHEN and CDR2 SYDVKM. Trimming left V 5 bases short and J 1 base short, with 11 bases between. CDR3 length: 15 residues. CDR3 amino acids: CASSPIPVNTGELFF. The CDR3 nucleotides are TGTGCCAGCAGTCCAATACCAGTGAACACCGGGGAGCTGTTTTTT.

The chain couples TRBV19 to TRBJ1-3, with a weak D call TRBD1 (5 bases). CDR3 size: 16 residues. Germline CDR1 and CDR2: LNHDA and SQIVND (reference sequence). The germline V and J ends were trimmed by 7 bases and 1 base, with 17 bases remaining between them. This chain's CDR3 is CASTMQGLASGNTIYF. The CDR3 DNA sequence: TGTGCCAGTACCATGCAGGGCTTGGCTTCTGGAAACACCATATATTTT.

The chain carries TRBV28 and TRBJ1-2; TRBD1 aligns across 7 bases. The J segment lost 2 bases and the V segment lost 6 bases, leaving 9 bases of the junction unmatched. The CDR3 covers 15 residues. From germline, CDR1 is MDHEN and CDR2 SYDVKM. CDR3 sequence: CASRGQGQTNYGYTF. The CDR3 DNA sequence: TGTGCCAGCAGGGGTCAGGGACAGACAAACTATGGCTACACCTTC.

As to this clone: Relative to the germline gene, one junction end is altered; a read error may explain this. The CDR3 DNA is TGCGCCAGCAGCCGTGGAGTACCCGGGGGGACTAGCTCTGGGGCCAACGTGCTGACTTTC. It specifies CASSRGVPGGTSSGANVLTF. The rearrangement links TRBV4-3 to TRBJ2-6; TRBD2 matches 9 bases. CDR1 LGHNA and CDR2 YSLEER come from the germline V gene. The CDR3 extends over 20 amino acids.

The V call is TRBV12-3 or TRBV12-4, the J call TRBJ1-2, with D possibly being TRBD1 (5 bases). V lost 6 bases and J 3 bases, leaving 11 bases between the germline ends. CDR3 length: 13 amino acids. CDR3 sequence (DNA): TGTGCCAGCAGCTGGGGGGGTGACTATGGCTACACCTTC. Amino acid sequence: CASSWGGDYGYTF.

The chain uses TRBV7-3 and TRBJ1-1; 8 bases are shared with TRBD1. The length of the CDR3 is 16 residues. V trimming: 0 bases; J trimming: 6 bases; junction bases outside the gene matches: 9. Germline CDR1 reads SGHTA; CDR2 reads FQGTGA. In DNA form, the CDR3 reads TGTGCCAGCAGCTTAACGGCAGGGGGCAAGAGCGCTGAAGCTTTCTTT. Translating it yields CASSLTAGGKSAEAFF.

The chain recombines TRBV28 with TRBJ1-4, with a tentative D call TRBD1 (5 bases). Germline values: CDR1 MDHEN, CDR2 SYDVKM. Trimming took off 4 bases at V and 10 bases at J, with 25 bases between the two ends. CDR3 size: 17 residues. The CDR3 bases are TGTGCCAGCAGTTCCCACGCCCGGGGGACGCGTAGTGGAAAACTGTTTTTT. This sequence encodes CASSSHARGTRSGKLFF.

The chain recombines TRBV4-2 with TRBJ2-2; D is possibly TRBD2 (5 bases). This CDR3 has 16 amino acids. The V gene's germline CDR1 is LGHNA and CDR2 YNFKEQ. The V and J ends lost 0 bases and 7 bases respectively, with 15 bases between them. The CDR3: CASSQDWSTRSGELFF. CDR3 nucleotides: TGTGCCAGCAGCCAAGATTGGTCCACTAGAAGCGGGGAGCTGTTTTTT.

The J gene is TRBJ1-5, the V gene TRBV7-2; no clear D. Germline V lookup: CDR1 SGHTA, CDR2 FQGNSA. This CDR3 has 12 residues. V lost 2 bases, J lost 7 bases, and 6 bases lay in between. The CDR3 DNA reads TGTGCCAGCAGCTTACAGTTCCAGCCCCAGCATTTT. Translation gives CASSLQFQPQHF.

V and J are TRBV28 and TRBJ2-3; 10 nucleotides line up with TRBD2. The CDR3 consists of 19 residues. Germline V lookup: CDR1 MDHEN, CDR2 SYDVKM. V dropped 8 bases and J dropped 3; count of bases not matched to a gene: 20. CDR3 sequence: CASEKGVSGRRFGTDTQYF. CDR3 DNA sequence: TGTGCCAGCGAGAAGGGAGTTAGCGGGAGGAGGTTCGGGACAGATACGCAGTATTTT.

CDR3 in amino acids: CASHLTGGTNEKLFF. CDR3 nucleotides: TGCGCCAGCCACCTAACAGGGGGTACTAATGAAAAACTGTTTTTT. V usage is TRBV5-1 and J usage is TRBJ1-4, with TRBD1 identical over 8 bases. Per the germline V gene, CDR1 is SGHRS and CDR2 is YFSETQ. V shed 7 bases and J 2 bases; nucleotides not matched to a gene: 7. The CDR3 totals 15 residues.

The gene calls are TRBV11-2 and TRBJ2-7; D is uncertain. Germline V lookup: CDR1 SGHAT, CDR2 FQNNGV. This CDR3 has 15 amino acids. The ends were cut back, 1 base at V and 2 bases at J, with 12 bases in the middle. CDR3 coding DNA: TGTGCCAGCAGCTTAGGAGTCAGTAGCACCTACGAGCAGTACTTC. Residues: CASSLGVSSTYEQYF.

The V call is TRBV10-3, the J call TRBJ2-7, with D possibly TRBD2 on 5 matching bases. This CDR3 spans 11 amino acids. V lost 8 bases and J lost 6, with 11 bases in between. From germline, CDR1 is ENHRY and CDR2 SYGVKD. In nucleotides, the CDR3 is TGTGCCATCGGACCTCGGGGCGAGCAGTACTTC. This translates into CAIGPRGEQYF.

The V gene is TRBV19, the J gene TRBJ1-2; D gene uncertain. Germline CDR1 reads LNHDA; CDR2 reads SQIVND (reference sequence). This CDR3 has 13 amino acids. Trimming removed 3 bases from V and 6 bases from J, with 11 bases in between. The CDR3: CASSMERRDGYTF. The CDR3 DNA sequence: TGTGCCAGTAGTATGGAGAGGCGGGATGGCTACACCTTC.

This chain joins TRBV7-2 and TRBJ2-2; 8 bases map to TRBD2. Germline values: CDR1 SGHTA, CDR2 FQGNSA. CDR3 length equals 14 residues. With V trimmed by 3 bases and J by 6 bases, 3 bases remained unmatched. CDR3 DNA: TGTGCCAGCAGCTTTGACGGGGGGGCCGGGGAGCTGTTTTTT. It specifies CASSFDGGAGELFF.

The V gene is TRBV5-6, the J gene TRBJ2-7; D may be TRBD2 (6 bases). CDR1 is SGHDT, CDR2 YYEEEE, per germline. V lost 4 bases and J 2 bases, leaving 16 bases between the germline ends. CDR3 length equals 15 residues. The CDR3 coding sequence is TGTGCCAGCAGCAATGGGGGGAAGAGCACCTACGAGCAGTACTTC. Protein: CASSNGGKSTYEQYF.

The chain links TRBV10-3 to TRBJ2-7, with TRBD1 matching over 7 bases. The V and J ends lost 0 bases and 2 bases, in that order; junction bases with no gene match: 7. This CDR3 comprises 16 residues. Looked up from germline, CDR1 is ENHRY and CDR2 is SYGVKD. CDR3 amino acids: CAISESTPGGPYEQYF. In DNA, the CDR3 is TGTGCCATCAGTGAGTCGACTCCAGGGGGTCCCTACGAGCAGTACTTC.

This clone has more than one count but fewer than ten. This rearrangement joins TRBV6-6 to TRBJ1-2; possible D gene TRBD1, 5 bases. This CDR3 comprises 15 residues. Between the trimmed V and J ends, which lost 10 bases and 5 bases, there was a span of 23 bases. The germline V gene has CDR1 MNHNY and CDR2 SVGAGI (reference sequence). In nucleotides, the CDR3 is TGTGCCACGCTAACGAACCCCGGGCCAGGGTATGGCTACACCTTC. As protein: CATLTNPGPGYGYTF.

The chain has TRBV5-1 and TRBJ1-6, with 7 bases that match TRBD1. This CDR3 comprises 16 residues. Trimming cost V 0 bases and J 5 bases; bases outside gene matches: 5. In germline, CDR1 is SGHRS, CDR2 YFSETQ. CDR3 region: CASSLVTGADNSPLHF. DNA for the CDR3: TGCGCCAGCAGCTTGGTTACAGGGGCAGATAATTCACCCCTCCACTTT.

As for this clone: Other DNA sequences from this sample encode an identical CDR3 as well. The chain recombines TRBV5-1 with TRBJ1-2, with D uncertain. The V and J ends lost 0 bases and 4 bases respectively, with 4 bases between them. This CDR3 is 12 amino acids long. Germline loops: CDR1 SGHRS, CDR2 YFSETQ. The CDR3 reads CASSLERYGYTF. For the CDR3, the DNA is TGCGCCAGCAGCTTGGAGCGCTATGGCTACACCTTC.

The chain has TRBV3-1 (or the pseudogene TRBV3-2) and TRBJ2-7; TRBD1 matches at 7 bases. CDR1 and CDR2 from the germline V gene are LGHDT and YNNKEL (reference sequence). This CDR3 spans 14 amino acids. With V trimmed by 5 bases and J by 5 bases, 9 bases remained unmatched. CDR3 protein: CASSDNRGFHEQYF. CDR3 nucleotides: TGTGCCAGCAGCGATAACAGGGGTTTCCACGAGCAGTACTTC.

As DNA, the CDR3 is TGTGCTAGTGGTAGTGGCAGGAACACTGAAGCTTTCTTT. Protein: CASGSGRNTEAFF. This sequence joins TRBV12-5 and TRBJ1-1; D is undetermined. Trimming stripped 5 bases from V and 1 base from J, with 8 bases between. The length of the CDR3 is 13 residues. Germline CDR1 LGHNT, CDR2 FRNRAP.

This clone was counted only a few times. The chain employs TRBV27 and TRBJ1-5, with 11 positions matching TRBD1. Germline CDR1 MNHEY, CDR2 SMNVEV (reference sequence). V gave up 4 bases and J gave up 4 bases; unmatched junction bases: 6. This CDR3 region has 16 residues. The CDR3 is CASSSLDRGHNQPQHF. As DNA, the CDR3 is TGTGCCAGCAGTTCCTTGGACAGGGGGCATAATCAGCCCCAGCATTTT.

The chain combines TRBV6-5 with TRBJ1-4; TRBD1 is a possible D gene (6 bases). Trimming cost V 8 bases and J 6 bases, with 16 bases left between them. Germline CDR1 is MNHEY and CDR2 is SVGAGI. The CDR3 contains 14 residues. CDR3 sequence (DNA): TGTGCCAGCTTTGGGGGGGGCAGTTATGAAAAACTGTTTTTT. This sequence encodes CASFGGGSYEKLFF.

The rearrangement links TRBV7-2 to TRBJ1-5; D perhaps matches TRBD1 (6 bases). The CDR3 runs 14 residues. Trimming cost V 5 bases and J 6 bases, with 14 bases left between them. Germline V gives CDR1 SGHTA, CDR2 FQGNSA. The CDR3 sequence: CASSQNQGSQPQHF. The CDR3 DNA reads TGTGCCAGCAGCCAAAACCAGGGGAGTCAGCCCCAGCATTTT.

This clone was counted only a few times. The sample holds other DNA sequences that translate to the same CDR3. The CDR3 nucleotides are TGTGCCAGCAGCGTGAACAGCGGAAACACCATATATTTT. This codes for CASSVNSGNTIYF. The chain carries TRBV9 and TRBJ1-3, with unresolved D. CDR3 size: 13 residues. V dropped 2 bases and J dropped 4 bases, with 7 bases sitting between them. Germline V gene sequence: CDR1 SGDLS, CDR2 YYNGEE. The full variable domain, rest sourced from reference TRBV9 and TRBJ1-3, is DSGVTQTPKHLITATGQRVTLRCSPRSGDLSVYWYQQSLDQGLQFLIQYYNGEERAKGNILERFSAQQFPDLHSELNLSSLELGDSALYFCASSVNSGNTIYFGEGSWLTVV.

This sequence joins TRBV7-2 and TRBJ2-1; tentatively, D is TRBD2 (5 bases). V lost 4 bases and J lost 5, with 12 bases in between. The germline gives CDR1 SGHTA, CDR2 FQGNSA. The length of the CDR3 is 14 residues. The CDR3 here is CASSSGIPHNEQFF. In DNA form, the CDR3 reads TGTGCCAGCAGCTCCGGGATTCCTCACAATGAGCAGTTCTTC. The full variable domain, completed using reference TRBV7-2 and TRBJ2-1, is GAGVSQSPSNKVTEKGKDVELRCDPISGHTALYWYRQSLGQGLEFLIYFQGNSAPDKSGLPSDRFSAERTGGSVSTLTIQRTQQEDSAVYLCASSSGIPHNEQFFGPGTRLTVL.